This TCR beta chain was sequenced for a study of cytomegalovirus exposure and HLA in healthy donors (dated by TCRdb to 2015 to 2018). The study in broad terms: According to an earlier analysis of a few hundred of the donors, 150 million to 200 million T cells yielded 120 million or so unique TCR beta sequences and around 280 Gb of sequence data. An early release covering some 640 HLA-typed donors comprised 250 to 350 gigabases of sequencing data and 85 million to 100 million unique TCR sequences. The genetic ancestry cluster associated with self-reported Caucasian donors included roughly four fifths of the roughly 400 genotyped donors. The study aimed to test whether cataloging public T cell receptors could reveal signatures of past pathogen exposure. Using immunosequencing, the study profiled T cell repertoires from fewer than 850 subjects and related those repertoires to cytomegalovirus serostatus. In addition to the first cohort of about 650 subjects, a separate validation cohort of approximately 130 different subjects was used. To predict cytomegalovirus infection status, the study combined high-throughput TCR immunosequencing, statistical association of individual TCRs with disease status, and machine learning. To study patterns of TCR occurrence, a later analysis re-analyzed previously published TCR beta repertoires from more than 550 donors and added high-resolution HLA genotyping. Rather than using new phenotypic data, the later analysis identified candidate immune exposures from TCR beta sequences and from how often those sequences occurred across donors. An earlier analysis of 500 to 750 of the donors applied high-throughput TCR beta sequencing to assess whether each TCR beta V gene segment acted as functional or pseudogenic. Donor age, sex, ethnicity and CMV serostatus were compiled alongside the repertoire data. A later genetic analysis used genome-wide SNP genotypes for about 65% of the roughly 700 donors, treating that subset as a discovery cohort. Every discovery cohort repertoire had been produced on one sequencing platform. HLA typing covered class I and class II loci at four-digit resolution. Typing coverage differed by locus: A, B, C, DRB1 and DQB1 were typed in roughly 620-630 donors, DQA1 in 522, DPA1 in approximately 600, and DPB1 in approximately 450. Because of strong linkage in the cohort, five DR-DQ haplotypes were treated as single units for association and clustering. On average, around 240,000 unique TCR beta nucleotide sequences were sequenced per donor among a few hundred genotyped donors of the cohort, with roughly 20% of those sequences being non-productive.

What the research found in general, with its limitations: When HLA alleles, especially DR and DQ, strongly co-occurred, attributing TCR associations to individual alleles was difficult. The study gave a list of 150 to 200 TCR beta chains associated with cytomegalovirus. The classifier was reported to diagnose cytomegalovirus status with high specificity and sensitivity in both the original cohort and the validation cohort. V-gene and J-gene trimming of TCR beta chains was associated with a missense DCLRE1C variant in a later genetic analysis, and the association was replicated in an independent cohort. According to a later genetic analysis, donors in an Asian-associated ancestry cluster had fewer N-insertions in productive TCRs than the approximately 710-donor mean. Because HLA typing was unavailable for some donors at each locus, only the typed subset was used in association tests. A later analysis found that TCR association rates varied across HLA loci, with DRB1 alleles showing the most associated TCRs and HLA-C alleles the fewest. Correlated functional status among segregating V segments might be attributable to linkage disequilibrium, but an unknown experimental factor could not be ruled out. The earlier analysis of 450 to 700 of the donors excluded roughly 16 rarely observed V segments, including chromosome 9 orphons, because counts were too low. At a false discovery rate of 0.05, a later analysis linked under 20,000 TCR beta sequences to specific HLA alleles. The presence/absence analyses assumed that sequencing depth was roughly uniform across donors, and that assumption may not be true. According to a later analysis, parvovirus B19, influenza, CMV and Epstein-Barr virus appeared linked to several top co-occurrence clusters. A cluster of highly shared sequence variants was judged likely to represent a technical artifact of the sequencing pipeline. In an earlier analysis of roughly 560 of the donors, most TCR beta V segments were observed in productive rearrangements about 90% or about 30% of the time, broadly matching IMGT annotations. A further reported finding was that TCR beta sequences accurately predicted the HLA-A and HLA-B alleles for most subjects in the first cohort. Some IMGT-functional V segments, including TRBV6-2 and TRBV6-3, could not be distinguished by the 87-base-pair reads and were therefore excluded. Across donors, most TCR sequences were observed very rarely, whereas some public TCRs were present in many individuals. A few of the identified cytomegalovirus-associated TCR beta chains were confirmed in vitro to be specific for cytomegalovirus antigens. Immune exposure information for the cohort was limited to CMV serostatus. The authors suggested that the approach could potentially be extended to other disease states and immunological phenotypes. According to a later analysis, most CMV-associated TCR beta chains appeared to be HLA-restricted, and the HLA associations seemed to be driven largely by CMV exposure. The cohort was sequenced for TCR beta chains only, and without alpha or paired-chain data the features that could be detected were limited. In a later analysis, HLA-associated TCR beta chains showed more clonal expansion and lower generation probabilities than non-associated chains that were equally common.

Details on this clone: Its antigen is unknown. No base quality information exists; no much larger clone differs at one position.

Libraries came from the immunoSEQ multiplex PCR assay. A mixture of 60 forward primers for TCR Vbeta segments and 13 reverse primers for TCR Jbeta segments was used in the multiplex PCR. The CDR3 region of rearranged TCR beta genes was amplified from genomic DNA by a multiplex PCR assay. The amplified TCR beta libraries were sequenced on the Illumina HiSeq System as 87-base-pair reads. As for the original processing: In a later analysis, roughly 80 million unique TCR beta chains were counted across the roughly 610 repertoires, and about 10 million of these chains were shared by at least two donors. Raw reads were error-corrected and collapsed into unique sequences by a nearest-neighbor algorithm in which closely related sequences were merged to remove PCR and sequencing errors. To assign V, D and J gene segments, CDR3 sequences were aligned to IMGT reference sequences. For a sequence to be retained, a match of at least six nucleotides to both a V gene segment and a J gene segment was required. Rearrangements were called productive when the CDR3 lacked stop codons and stayed in frame with V and J; all others were non-productive. CDR3 was defined by IMGT convention, running from the second conserved V-encoded cysteine to the conserved J-encoded phenylalanine. The earlier analysis of 500 to 650 of the donors excluded any sequence lacking an unambiguous match to a single V gene segment. An earlier analysis of several hundred of the donors called V segments functional above 56.7% productive rearrangements and segregating when the between-donor standard deviation exceeded 5%. A statistical classification framework was built for diagnosing cytomegalovirus status from the catalog of TCR beta chain sequences. In a later analysis, V and J genes were assigned by comparing TCR nucleotide sequences against IMGT/GENE-DB human TR gene sequences. The TCRdist pipeline was used in a later analysis to assign CDR3 sequences and most-parsimonious VDJ recombination scenarios. In a later analysis, every TCR beta chain was defined by the combination of its CDR3 amino acid sequence and its V-gene family, and reads without a unique V-gene family were dropped. A later analysis removed several hundred highly shared, low-generation-probability nucleotide sequences to deal with suspected cross-contamination and a sequencing artifact. A later analysis calculated a clonal expansion index for each public chain from normalized within-repertoire ranks of inferred template counts. A later analysis computed generation probabilities with a VDJ recombination model fitted to out-of-frame rearrangements, and checked the results against IGoR. In a later analysis, hypergeometric tests were used to score TCR-TCR, TCR-HLA and TCR-CMV co-occurrence, with a repertoire-size bias correction applied to TCR pairs. In a later analysis, false discovery rates were estimated by permuting HLA or CMV assignments 20 times. In a later analysis, co-occurring TCRs were grouped using DBSCAN, and TCRdist sequence similarity was added for clustering within HLA-allele-positive subsets. Co-occurrence clustering excluded repertoires with fewer than 30,000 or more than 120,000 public chains, plus five with anomalous nucleotide sharing. As stored in TCRdb, this immuneACCESS dataset retains in-frame rearrangements with V and J assigned. A fraction of the clones does not appear; measured against another copy, unresolved V genes explain less than half of the discrepancy, and the remainder lacks a known reason. The D gene and trimming were derived from the DNA, and the V and J assignments and clone size from that table. A total of some 130,000 clones appear in this sample, roughly 73% of them only once. The biggest ten clones account for 1.3% of the sample.

The cohort consisted of some 730 healthy bone marrow donors. Cohort members were all nominally healthy when sampled, although unrecorded immune exposures were likely present. The donor was CMV seronegative and belonged to the group of under 400 seronegative cohort members. A peripheral blood sample was collected from each donor, and TCR beta sequencing was performed on peripheral blood mononuclear cells. Genomic DNA extraction from the blood cell samples was performed with the Qiagen DNeasy Blood Extraction Kit. Reading the germline V gene gives CDR1 LGHNA and CDR2 YNFKEQ. V and J are truncated by 0 bases and 2 bases respectively, leaving an intervening sequence of 10 bases. Including cysteine and phenylalanine, the CDR3 has 15 amino acids. Only the CDR3 portion is preserved as DNA: 45 bases, with reading frame beginning at the first base.

The V and J genes are TRBV4-2 and TRBJ2-5, with a tentative D gene TRBD2 over 6 matching bases. The sequencing sample was made of PBMCs. The TCR comes from a woman aged 40 to 49 in good health and CMV-seronegative. For the CDR3, the sequence is CASSQEMLAQETQYF. The base sequence is TGTGCCAGCAGCCAAGAAATGCTAGCGCAAGAGACCCAGTACTTC.